The TCR beta chain under discussion was sequenced for a study of blood T cell repertoires in COVID-19. The authors' processing: Amplified reference gene primers provided the basis for estimating nucleated cell counts. Profiled with immunoSEQ multiplex PCR; TCRdb holds only in-frame clones, not every one. Clonal size and the V and J genes are those of that table, whereas D and trimming came from the DNA. This sample has 60,000 or so clones, with 80% to 90% found just once. The CDR3 is 18 amino acids. V lost 2 bases and J lost 5; bases outside the gene matches: 15. CDR1 is SGHTS, CDR2 YDEGEE, per germline.

Sequencing was performed on peripheral blood. The V gene is TRBV5-8, the J gene TRBJ2-2; 7 bases align to TRBD1. This TCR was recovered from an elderly woman with acute or convalescent COVID-19. For the CDR3, the DNA is TGTGCCAGCAGCTTTCGGCGTACGGGAACAGGGGTGACCGGGGAGCTGTTTTTT. Residues: CASSFRRTGTGVTGELFF.